The rows below give T cell receptor beta chains drawn from one sample of a study of blood T cell repertoires in COVID-19. Using immunoSEQ multiplex PCR, the repertoire was profiled, and TCRdb retains in-frame clones only, with some absent. The sample lists a few hundred thousand clones, about 86% occurring once. The material sequenced was peripheral blood. The origin of the receptors is a woman aged 25 to 39 who had recovered from COVID-19. Both conserved end residues are part of each CDR3. Fields, in order: V gene, J gene, clone size, D gene, CDR3 protein, CDR3 DNA. D genes are given only for firm matches. Clone size is given for some rows only: seen once, a few or many times, or a class if the clone is expanded.

v_call: TRBV5-6; j_call: TRBJ1-5; clone_size: NA; d_call: TRBD1; cdr3_aa: CASSSTGGAGWAQPQHF; cdr3_nt: TGTGCCAGCAGTTCGACAGGGGGCGCCGGTTGGGCTCAGCCCCAGCATTTT
v_call: TRBV27; j_call: TRBJ1-1; clone_size: few; d_call: NA; cdr3_aa: CASSLSTGMNTEAFF; cdr3_nt: TGTGCCAGCAGTTTATCGACGGGGATGAACACTGAAGCTTTCTTT
v_call: TRBV7-9; j_call: TRBJ1-2; clone_size: NA; d_call: NA; cdr3_aa: CASSSLSRGANLLYGYTF; cdr3_nt: TGTGCCAGCAGCTCTCTGAGTCGGGGGGCGAACCTCCTCTATGGCTACACCTTC
v_call: TRBV2; j_call: TRBJ2-3; clone_size: NA; d_call: TRBD2; cdr3_aa: CASRGTSGLTDTQYF; cdr3_nt: TGTGCCAGCAGGGGGACTAGTGGGCTCACAGATACGCAGTATTTT
v_call: TRBV19; j_call: TRBJ2-7; clone_size: NA; d_call: NA; cdr3_aa: CASSGGWEDEQYF; cdr3_nt: TGTGCCAGTAGTGGGGGTTGGGAGGACGAGCAGTACTTC
v_call: TRBV10-3; j_call: TRBJ1-2; clone_size: NA; d_call: NA; cdr3_aa: CAISEPGGDLGYTF; cdr3_nt: TGTGCCATCAGTGAGCCCGGAGGGGACTTAGGCTACACCTTC
v_call: TRBV11-2; j_call: TRBJ2-5; clone_size: NA; d_call: NA; cdr3_aa: CASSPNQETQYF; cdr3_nt: TGTGCCAGCAGCCCTAACCAAGAGACCCAGTACTTC
v_call: TRBV23-1; j_call: TRBJ1-5; clone_size: NA; d_call: TRBD1; cdr3_aa: CASNRDRELGPQHF; cdr3_nt: TGCGCCAGCAACCGGGACAGGGAATTGGGGCCCCAGCATTTT
v_call: TRBV12-3/TRBV12-4; j_call: TRBJ1-5; clone_size: NA; d_call: NA; cdr3_aa: CASSLRGPQHF; cdr3_nt: TGTGCCAGCAGTTTGCGGGGGCCCCAGCATTTT
v_call: TRBV24-1; j_call: TRBJ1-1; clone_size: few; d_call: NA; cdr3_aa: CATSGGATTEAFF; cdr3_nt: TGTGCCACCAGTGGCGGGGCGACCACTGAAGCTTTCTTT
v_call: TRBV5-1; j_call: TRBJ2-3; clone_size: NA; d_call: TRBD1; cdr3_aa: CASSTGTGGARTDTQYF; cdr3_nt: TGCGCCAGCAGTACCGGGACAGGGGGTGCCCGAACAGATACGCAGTATTTT
v_call: TRBV5-4; j_call: TRBJ2-7; clone_size: NA; d_call: TRBD1; cdr3_aa: CASSSAGGFLFHEQYF; cdr3_nt: TGTGCCAGCAGCTCGGCAGGGGGTTTTTTGTTCCACGAGCAGTACTTC
v_call: TRBV6-5; j_call: TRBJ2-7; clone_size: NA; d_call: TRBD2; cdr3_aa: CASTRAGGGYEQYF; cdr3_nt: TGTGCCAGCACCAGAGCGGGAGGGGGTTACGAGCAGTACTTC
v_call: TRBV19; j_call: TRBJ1-1; clone_size: NA; d_call: NA; cdr3_aa: CASSIDQGDTEAFF; cdr3_nt: TGTGCCAGTAGTATAGATCAAGGGGACACTGAAGCTTTCTTT
v_call: TRBV11-2; j_call: TRBJ2-7; clone_size: NA; d_call: TRBD1; cdr3_aa: CASSPRGGQGWNEQYF; cdr3_nt: TGTGCCAGCAGCCCCCGAGGGGGACAGGGGTGGAACGAGCAGTACTTC
v_call: TRBV30; j_call: TRBJ2-5; clone_size: NA; d_call: NA; cdr3_aa: CAWSVQGRGETQYF; cdr3_nt: TGTGCCTGGAGTGTGCAGGGGAGGGGAGAGACCCAGTACTTC
v_call: TRBV5-8; j_call: TRBJ1-6; clone_size: NA; d_call: NA; cdr3_aa: CASSEPTSPLHF; cdr3_nt: TGTGCCAGCAGCGAGCCAACTTCACCCCTCCACTTT
v_call: TRBV28; j_call: TRBJ1-2; clone_size: once; d_call: NA; cdr3_aa: CASSLDAGDGYTF; cdr3_nt: TGTGCCAGCAGTTTGGACGCGGGGGATGGCTACACCTTC
v_call: TRBV27; j_call: TRBJ1-5; clone_size: NA; d_call: NA; cdr3_aa: CASSQSRGSNQPQHF; cdr3_nt: TGTGCCAGCAGTCAGTCGCGCGGGTCGAATCAGCCCCAGCATTTT
v_call: TRBV9; j_call: TRBJ2-5; clone_size: NA; d_call: NA; cdr3_aa: CASSVDPVLETQYF; cdr3_nt: TGTGCCAGCAGCGTAGATCCAGTTTTGGAGACCCAGTACTTC
v_call: TRBV9; j_call: TRBJ2-1; clone_size: NA; d_call: TRBD2; cdr3_aa: CASSGDDMEREGNEQFF; cdr3_nt: TGTGCCAGCAGCGGAGACGATATGGAGCGGGAGGGGAATGAGCAGTTCTTC
v_call: TRBV7-2; j_call: TRBJ1-3; clone_size: NA; d_call: NA; cdr3_aa: CASSLFSPGGGSGNTIYF; cdr3_nt: TGTGCCAGCAGCTTATTCAGCCCGGGAGGAGGCTCTGGAAACACCATATATTTT
v_call: TRBV10-3; j_call: TRBJ2-3; clone_size: NA; d_call: TRBD2; cdr3_aa: CAISESTASGSTDTQYF; cdr3_nt: TGTGCCATCAGTGAGTCGACTGCTAGCGGGTCCACAGATACGCAGTATTTT
v_call: TRBV2; j_call: TRBJ1-1; clone_size: NA; d_call: TRBD1; cdr3_aa: CASRSRTGTPNTEAFF; cdr3_nt: TGTGCCAGCAGGAGCCGGACAGGGACTCCGAACACTGAAGCTTTCTTT
v_call: TRBV29-1; j_call: TRBJ1-6; clone_size: NA; d_call: TRBD1; cdr3_aa: CSVGDSQAPNSPLHF; cdr3_nt: TGCAGCGTTGGGGACAGTCAAGCCCCTAATTCACCCCTCCACTTT
v_call: TRBV30; j_call: TRBJ1-5; clone_size: NA; d_call: TRBD1; cdr3_aa: CAWGQGASNQPQHF; cdr3_nt: TGTGCCTGGGGACAGGGGGCAAGCAATCAGCCCCAGCATTTT
v_call: TRBV4-2; j_call: TRBJ2-5; clone_size: NA; d_call: NA; cdr3_aa: CASSQDLAGTQETQYF; cdr3_nt: TGTGCCAGCAGCCAAGATCTGGCGGGCACACAAGAAACCCAGTACTTC
v_call: TRBV27; j_call: TRBJ2-5; clone_size: NA; d_call: NA; cdr3_aa: CASSRSGGALETQYF; cdr3_nt: TGTGCCAGCAGCCGTAGTGGGGGGGCTCTAGAGACCCAGTACTTC
v_call: TRBV7-2; j_call: TRBJ2-1; clone_size: NA; d_call: NA; cdr3_aa: CASSFDLNPYNEQFF; cdr3_nt: TGTGCCAGCAGCTTCGATCTAAACCCGTACAATGAGCAGTTCTTC
v_call: TRBV4-3; j_call: TRBJ1-2; clone_size: NA; d_call: TRBD1; cdr3_aa: CASSQVPGGSYGYTF; cdr3_nt: TGCGCCAGCAGCCAAGTGCCAGGGGGCAGCTATGGCTACACCTTC
v_call: TRBV7-2; j_call: TRBJ2-1; clone_size: NA; d_call: TRBD2; cdr3_aa: CASRSTPLGRGDLNEQFF; cdr3_nt: TGTGCCAGCAGGTCAACGCCCCTGGGACGGGGGGACCTCAATGAGCAGTTCTTC
v_call: TRBV28; j_call: TRBJ1-4; clone_size: NA; d_call: TRBD1; cdr3_aa: CASSLRQGAGYEKLFF; cdr3_nt: TGTGCCAGCAGTTTACGCCAGGGGGCAGGCTACGAAAAACTGTTTTTT
v_call: TRBV28; j_call: TRBJ1-6; clone_size: NA; d_call: TRBD1; cdr3_aa: CASSRDRADSPLHF; cdr3_nt: TGTGCCAGCTCCAGGGACAGGGCGGATTCACCCCTCCACTTT
v_call: TRBV2; j_call: TRBJ2-4; clone_size: NA; d_call: NA; cdr3_aa: CASSEGQGGNIQYF; cdr3_nt: TGTGCCAGCAGTGAAGGGCAGGGAGGCAACATTCAGTACTTC
v_call: TRBV5-8; j_call: TRBJ2-1; clone_size: NA; d_call: TRBD2; cdr3_aa: CASSLNSQREGGEQFF; cdr3_nt: TGTGCCAGCAGCTTAAACTCTCAGCGGGAGGGGGGTGAGCAGTTCTTC
v_call: TRBV4-1; j_call: TRBJ2-7; clone_size: NA; d_call: TRBD2; cdr3_aa: CASSQESSGGGYEQYF; cdr3_nt: TGCGCCAGCAGCCAAGAATCTAGCGGGGGGGGCTACGAGCAGTACTTC
v_call: TRBV28; j_call: TRBJ2-1; clone_size: NA; d_call: NA; cdr3_aa: CASSYVWHAGSGRGGHEQFF; cdr3_nt: TGTGCCAGCAGTTACGTATGGCATGCAGGATCGGGGAGAGGTGGCCATGAGCAGTTCTTC
v_call: TRBV11-2; j_call: TRBJ2-7; clone_size: NA; d_call: NA; cdr3_aa: CASSLAPLRDSYEQYF; cdr3_nt: TGTGCCAGCAGCTTAGCCCCTCTCCGGGACTCCTACGAGCAGTACTTC
v_call: TRBV28; j_call: TRBJ2-7; clone_size: NA; d_call: NA; cdr3_aa: CASSLLNSYEQYF; cdr3_nt: TGTGCCAGCAGTCTACTGAACTCCTACGAGCAGTACTTC
v_call: TRBV6-2/TRBV6-3; j_call: TRBJ2-1; clone_size: NA; d_call: TRBD2; cdr3_aa: CASSYSAGYPYNEQFF; cdr3_nt: TGTGCCAGCAGTTACTCAGCGGGATATCCCTACAATGAGCAGTTCTTC
v_call: TRBV19; j_call: TRBJ2-1; clone_size: NA; d_call: TRBD2; cdr3_aa: CASRPVTSGGTYNEQFF; cdr3_nt: TGTGCCAGTAGACCGGTTACTAGCGGGGGGACCTACAATGAGCAGTTCTTC
v_call: TRBV5-1; j_call: TRBJ2-1; clone_size: NA; d_call: TRBD2; cdr3_aa: CASSVGLAGTYNEQFF; cdr3_nt: TGCGCCAGCAGCGTGGGACTAGCGGGGACCTACAATGAGCAGTTCTTC
v_call: TRBV7-2; j_call: TRBJ2-2; clone_size: NA; d_call: TRBD2; cdr3_aa: CASSLASGRARGGELFF; cdr3_nt: TGTGCCAGCAGCTTAGCTAGCGGGAGGGCCCGGGGCGGGGAGCTGTTTTTT
v_call: TRBV4-1; j_call: TRBJ2-7; clone_size: NA; d_call: NA; cdr3_aa: CASSRLFTGSEQYF; cdr3_nt: TGCGCCAGCAGCCGTCTTTTTACGGGGTCCGAGCAGTACTTC
v_call: TRBV4-1; j_call: TRBJ1-2; clone_size: few; d_call: NA; cdr3_aa: CASSQDRDSPNYGYTF; cdr3_nt: TGCGCCAGCAGCCAAGATCGAGACAGCCCTAACTATGGCTACACCTTC
v_call: TRBV6-6; j_call: TRBJ1-6; clone_size: NA; d_call: NA; cdr3_aa: CASSYSIGEGSPLHF; cdr3_nt: TGTGCCAGCAGTTACTCGATCGGGGAGGGTTCACCCCTCCACTTT
v_call: TRBV24-1; j_call: TRBJ1-4; clone_size: few; d_call: TRBD1; cdr3_aa: CATSEIQGGEKLFF; cdr3_nt: TGTGCCACCAGTGAGATACAGGGGGGTGAAAAACTGTTTTTT
v_call: TRBV29-1; j_call: TRBJ2-7; clone_size: many; d_call: TRBD1; cdr3_aa: CSVEWGTDPYEQYF; cdr3_nt: TGCAGCGTTGAATGGGGGACAGACCCCTACGAGCAGTACTTC
v_call: TRBV12-3/TRBV12-4; j_call: TRBJ1-1; clone_size: NA; d_call: NA; cdr3_aa: CASSWSGRPEAFF; cdr3_nt: TGTGCCAGCAGTTGGTCCGGGAGACCTGAAGCTTTCTTT
v_call: TRBV14; j_call: TRBJ1-6; clone_size: few; d_call: NA; cdr3_aa: CASSTFGALHF; cdr3_nt: TGTGCCAGCAGTACATTCGGAGCCCTCCACTTT
v_call: TRBV28; j_call: TRBJ1-1; clone_size: NA; d_call: NA; cdr3_aa: CASTKTRGEAFF; cdr3_nt: TGTGCCAGCACCAAAACCCGGGGAGAAGCTTTCTTT
v_call: TRBV7-9; j_call: TRBJ2-5; clone_size: NA; d_call: NA; cdr3_aa: CASSFGTLQETQYF; cdr3_nt: TGTGCCAGCAGCTTTGGGACTCTCCAAGAGACCCAGTACTTC
v_call: TRBV27; j_call: TRBJ2-7; clone_size: NA; d_call: NA; cdr3_aa: CASRLERDIHEQYF; cdr3_nt: TGTGCCAGCAGGCTTGAGCGGGACATCCACGAGCAGTACTTC
v_call: TRBV28; j_call: TRBJ2-2; clone_size: once; d_call: TRBD1; cdr3_aa: CASSLQGANTGELFF; cdr3_nt: TGTGCCAGCAGTTTACAGGGGGCGAACACCGGGGAGCTGTTTTTT